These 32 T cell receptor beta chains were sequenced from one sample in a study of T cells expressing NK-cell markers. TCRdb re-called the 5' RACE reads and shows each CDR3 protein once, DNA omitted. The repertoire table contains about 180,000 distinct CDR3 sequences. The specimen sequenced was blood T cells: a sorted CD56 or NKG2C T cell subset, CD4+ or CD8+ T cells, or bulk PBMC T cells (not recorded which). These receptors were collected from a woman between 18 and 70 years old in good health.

CDR3 amino acids: CASSFPGTSVQYEQYF. The V call is TRBV28, the J call TRBJ2-7; the D call of TRBD2 rests on TCRdb alone, since no DNA is present to check it. CDR1 MDHEN and CDR2 SYDVKM come from the germline V gene. The CDR3 runs to 16 residues.

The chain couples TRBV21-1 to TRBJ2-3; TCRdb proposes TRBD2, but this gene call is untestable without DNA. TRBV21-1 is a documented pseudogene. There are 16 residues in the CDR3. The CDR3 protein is CASSSRLDESTDTQYF.

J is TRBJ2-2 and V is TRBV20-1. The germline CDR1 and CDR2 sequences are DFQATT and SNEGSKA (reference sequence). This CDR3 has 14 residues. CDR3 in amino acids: CSARNGANTGELFF.

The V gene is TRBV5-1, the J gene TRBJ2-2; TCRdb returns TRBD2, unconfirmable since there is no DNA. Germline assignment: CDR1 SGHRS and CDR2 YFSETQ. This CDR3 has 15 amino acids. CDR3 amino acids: CASLGGTTYAGELFF. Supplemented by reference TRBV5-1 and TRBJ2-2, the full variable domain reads KAGVTQTPRYLIKTRGQQVTLSCSPISGHRSVSWYQQTPGQGLQFLFEYFSETQRNKGNFPGRFSGRQFSNSRSEMNVSTLELGDSALYLCASLGGTTYAGELFFGEGSRLTVL.

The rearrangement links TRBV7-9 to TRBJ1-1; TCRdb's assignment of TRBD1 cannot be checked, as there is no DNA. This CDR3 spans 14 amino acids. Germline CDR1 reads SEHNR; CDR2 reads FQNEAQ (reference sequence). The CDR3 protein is CASNTGAGGTEAFF.

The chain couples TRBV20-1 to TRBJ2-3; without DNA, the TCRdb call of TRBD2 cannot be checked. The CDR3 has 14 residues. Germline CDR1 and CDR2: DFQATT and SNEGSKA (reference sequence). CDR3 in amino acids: CSARGTRGADTQYF.

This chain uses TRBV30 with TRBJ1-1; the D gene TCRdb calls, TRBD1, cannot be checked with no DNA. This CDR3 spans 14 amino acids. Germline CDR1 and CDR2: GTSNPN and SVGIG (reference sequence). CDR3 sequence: CAWSVQTGNTEAFF.

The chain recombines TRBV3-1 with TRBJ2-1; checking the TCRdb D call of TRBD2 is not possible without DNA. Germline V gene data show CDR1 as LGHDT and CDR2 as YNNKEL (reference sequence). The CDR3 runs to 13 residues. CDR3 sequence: CASSQSRRVWQFF.

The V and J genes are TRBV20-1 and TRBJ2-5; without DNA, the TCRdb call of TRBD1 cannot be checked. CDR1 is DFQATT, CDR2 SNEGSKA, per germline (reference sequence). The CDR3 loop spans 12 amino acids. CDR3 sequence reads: CSARHGGETQYF.

The CDR3 here is CASSQGLVSRGTGELFF. This chain uses TRBV4-1 with TRBJ2-2. Germline lookup yields CDR1 MGHRA and CDR2 YSYEKL. This CDR3 has 17 amino acids.

The chain's CDR3 is CSVGAGRSEAFF. The V call is TRBV29-1, the J call TRBJ1-1. The germline V gene encodes CDR1 SQVTM and CDR2 ANQGSEA. CDR3 size: 12 residues.

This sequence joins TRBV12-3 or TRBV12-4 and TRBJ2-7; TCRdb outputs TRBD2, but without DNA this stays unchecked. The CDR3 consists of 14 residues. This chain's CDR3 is CASSATSAIYEQYF.

The chain's CDR3 is CAISERGVDTEAFF. This rearrangement joins TRBV10-3 to TRBJ1-1; there is no DNA to check the TCRdb D call of TRBD1. Germline V lookup: CDR1 ENHRY, CDR2 SYGVKD. The CDR3 spans 14 residues.

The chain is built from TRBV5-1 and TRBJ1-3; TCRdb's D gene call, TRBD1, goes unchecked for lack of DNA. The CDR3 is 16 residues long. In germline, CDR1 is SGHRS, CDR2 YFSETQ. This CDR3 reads CASTSRTADSGNTIYF.

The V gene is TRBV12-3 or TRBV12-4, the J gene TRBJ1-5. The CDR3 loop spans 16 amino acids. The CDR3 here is CASSGASSRGNQPQHF.

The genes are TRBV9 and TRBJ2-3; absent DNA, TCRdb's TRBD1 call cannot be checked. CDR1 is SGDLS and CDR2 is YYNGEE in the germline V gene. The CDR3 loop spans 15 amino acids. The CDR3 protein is CASSVEGGVTDTQYF.

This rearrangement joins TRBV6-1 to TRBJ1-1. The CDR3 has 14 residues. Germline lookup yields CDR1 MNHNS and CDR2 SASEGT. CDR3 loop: CASTPTRSNTEAFF.

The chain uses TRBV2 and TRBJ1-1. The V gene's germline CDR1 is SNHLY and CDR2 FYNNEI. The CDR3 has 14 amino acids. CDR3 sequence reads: CASSRGPLNTEAFF.

The CDR3 sequence is CASSHSGRGSGEQFF. The chain links TRBV3-1 to TRBJ2-1; the TCRdb call, TRBD2, lacks DNA for checking. Germline V gives CDR1 LGHDT, CDR2 YNNKEL (reference sequence). The CDR3 has 15 amino acids.

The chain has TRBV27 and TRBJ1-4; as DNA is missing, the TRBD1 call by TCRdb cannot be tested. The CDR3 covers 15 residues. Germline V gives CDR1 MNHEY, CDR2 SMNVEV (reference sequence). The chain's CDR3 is CASSFGGQTNEKLFF. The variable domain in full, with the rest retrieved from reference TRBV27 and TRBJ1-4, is EAQVTQNPRYLITVTGKKLTVTCSQNMNHEYMSWYRQDPGLGLRQIYYSMNVEVTDKGDVPEGYKVSRKEKRNFPLILESPSPNQTSLYFCASSFGGQTNEKLFFGSGTQLSVL.

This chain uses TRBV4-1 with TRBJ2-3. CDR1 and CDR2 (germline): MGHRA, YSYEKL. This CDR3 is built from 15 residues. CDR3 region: CASSHDGLATDTQYF.

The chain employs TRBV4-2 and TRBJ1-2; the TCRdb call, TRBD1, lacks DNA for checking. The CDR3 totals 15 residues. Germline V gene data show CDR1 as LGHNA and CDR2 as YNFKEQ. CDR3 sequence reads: CASSQGQAEDYGYTF.

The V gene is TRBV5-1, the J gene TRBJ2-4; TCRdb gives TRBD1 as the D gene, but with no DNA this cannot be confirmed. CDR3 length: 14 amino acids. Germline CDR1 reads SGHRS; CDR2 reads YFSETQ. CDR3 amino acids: CASSITGGGNIQYF.

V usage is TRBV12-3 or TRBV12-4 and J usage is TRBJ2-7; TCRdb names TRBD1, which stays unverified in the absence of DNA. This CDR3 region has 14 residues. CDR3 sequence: CASSLMTGDTEQYF.

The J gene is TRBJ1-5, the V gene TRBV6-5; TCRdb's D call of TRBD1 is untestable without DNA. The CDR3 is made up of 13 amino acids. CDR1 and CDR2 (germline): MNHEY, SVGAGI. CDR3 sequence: CASSYGGNQPQHF.

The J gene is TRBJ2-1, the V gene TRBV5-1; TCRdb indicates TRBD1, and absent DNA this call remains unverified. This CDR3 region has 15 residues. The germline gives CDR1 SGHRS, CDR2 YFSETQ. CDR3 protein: CASSRTTNNVDEQFF.

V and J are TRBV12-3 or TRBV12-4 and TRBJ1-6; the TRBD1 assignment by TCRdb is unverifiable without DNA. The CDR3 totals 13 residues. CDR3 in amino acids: CASGAQPKSPLHF.

The CDR3 sequence: CASKGPGHGYTF. The chain employs TRBV12-3 or TRBV12-4 and TRBJ1-2; TCRdb outputs TRBD1, but without DNA this stays unchecked. The CDR3 totals 12 residues.

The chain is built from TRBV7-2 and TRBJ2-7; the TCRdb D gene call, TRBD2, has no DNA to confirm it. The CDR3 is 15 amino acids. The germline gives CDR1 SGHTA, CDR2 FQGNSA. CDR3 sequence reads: CASSLSSGGAKEQYF.

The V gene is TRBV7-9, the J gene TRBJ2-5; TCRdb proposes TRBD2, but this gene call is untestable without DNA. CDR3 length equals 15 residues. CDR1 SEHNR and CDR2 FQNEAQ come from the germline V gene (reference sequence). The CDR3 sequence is CAGEGDVTKAETQYF.

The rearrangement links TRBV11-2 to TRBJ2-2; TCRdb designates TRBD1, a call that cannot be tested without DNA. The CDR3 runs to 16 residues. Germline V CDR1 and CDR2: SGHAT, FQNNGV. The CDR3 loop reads CASSFAGTQNTGELFF.

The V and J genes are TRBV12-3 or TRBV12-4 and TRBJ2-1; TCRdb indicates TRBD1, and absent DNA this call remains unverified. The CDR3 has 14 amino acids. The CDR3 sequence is CASSNRDPSNEQFF.